This T cell receptor beta chain appears in the sequencing data of a study of T cell changes during pregnancy in multiple sclerosis. Data came from immunoSEQ multiplex PCR; TCRdb stores just in-frame clones and leaves some out. The repertoire consists of roughly 39,000 clones, with around 90% occurring once and the leading ten covering over 1.1%. Germline-derived CDR1 and CDR2 are MNHEY and SMNVEV (reference sequence). Trimming took off 7 bases at V and 4 bases at J, with 19 bases between the two ends. The CDR3 extends over 16 amino acids. Sequencing used PBMCs (not recorded whether the cells were cultured). The rearrangement links TRBV27 to TRBJ2-2; possible D gene TRBD2, 6 bases. The clonotype originates from a female donor with multiple sclerosis, enrolled in a pregnancy study. The CDR3 sequence is CASTPSGGEVTGELFF. CDR3 bases: TGTGCCAGCACTCCTTCCGGAGGGGAGGTCACCGGGGAGCTGTTTTTT.